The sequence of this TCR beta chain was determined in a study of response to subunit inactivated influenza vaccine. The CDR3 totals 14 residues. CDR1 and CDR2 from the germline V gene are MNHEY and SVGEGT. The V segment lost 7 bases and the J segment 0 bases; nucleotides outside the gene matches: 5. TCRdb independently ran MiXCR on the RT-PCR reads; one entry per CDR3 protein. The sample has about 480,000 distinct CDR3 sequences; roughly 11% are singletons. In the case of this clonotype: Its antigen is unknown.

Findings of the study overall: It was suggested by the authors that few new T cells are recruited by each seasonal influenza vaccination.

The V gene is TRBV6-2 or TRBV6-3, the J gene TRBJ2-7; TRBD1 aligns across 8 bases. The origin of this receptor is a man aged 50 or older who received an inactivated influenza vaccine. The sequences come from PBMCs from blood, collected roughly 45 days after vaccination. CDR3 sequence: CASKRGTGSYEQYF. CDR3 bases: TGTGCCAGCAAAAGGGGGACAGGCTCCTACGAGCAGTACTTC.